The T cell receptor (beta chain) under discussion was sequenced for a study of post-analysis software for immune sequencing data. Study-level findings and limits: About five TRBV segments, including TRBV5-6, TRBV5-1 and TRBV20-1, were more frequent in patients than controls.

Germline CDR1 reads DFQATT; CDR2 reads SNEGSKA (reference sequence). CDR3 length equals 16 residues. Incorporated into the TCR beta cDNA libraries were unique molecular identifiers, which served to reduce PCR and sequencing biases. Input populations of about 0.9 to 10 million T cells gave rise to hundreds of thousands of cDNA molecules. TCRdb ran MiXCR on the PCR reads and lists one entry per CDR3 protein. The sample carries about 460,000 distinct CDR3 sequences, roughly 45% recorded once. This clonotype was seen only a few times. Its target is unknown. This TCR derives from a girl aged 5-17 years with multiple sclerosis. The rearrangement uses TRBV20-1 and TRBJ2-1; D unclear. Specimen: blood. The CDR3 DNA follows: TGCAGCGCCCCCTCGCTCGACCAGAAGATATACAATGAGCAGTTCTTC. It translates to CSAPSLDQKIYNEQFF.